This T cell receptor beta chain was documented in a study of cytomegalovirus exposure and HLA in healthy donors (dated by TCRdb to about 2017). Regarding the study in general: An earlier analysis of some 550 of the donors reported about 250 Gb of sequence data and some 120 million unique TCR beta sequences from 190 million or so T cells. An early release that covered roughly 600 HLA-typed donors contained approximately 320 gigabases of sequencing data and 85 million to 100 million unique TCR sequences. Of the roughly 400 genotyped donors, roughly 85% fell in the genetic ancestry cluster associated with self-reported Caucasian donors. The aim of the study was to test whether cataloging public T cell receptors could identify signatures of past pathogen exposure. The study used immunosequencing to profile the T cell repertoires of approximately 690 subjects and linked those repertoires to cytomegalovirus serostatus. A separate validation cohort of over 95 different subjects was used in addition to the approximately 640-subject first cohort. High-throughput TCR immunosequencing, statistical association of individual TCRs with disease status, and machine learning were combined to predict cytomegalovirus infection status. A later analysis re-examined previously published TCR beta repertoires from more than 600 donors and added high-resolution HLA genotyping to investigate patterns of TCR occurrence. Rather than drawing on any new phenotypic data, the later analysis identified candidate immune exposures from TCR beta sequences and the way those sequences occurred across donors. An earlier analysis of approximately 630 of the donors applied high-throughput TCR beta sequencing to assess whether each TCR beta V gene segment acted as functional or pseudogenic. Donor age, sex, ethnicity and CMV serostatus were compiled together with the repertoire data. A later genetic analysis took genome-wide SNP genotypes for about 65% of the roughly 670 donors and used that subset as a discovery cohort. Every discovery cohort repertoire had been produced on one sequencing platform. Both class I and class II loci were covered by HLA typing, at four-digit resolution. Typing coverage differed by locus: A, B, C, DRB1 and DQB1 were typed in roughly 620-640 donors, DQA1 in approximately 520, DPA1 in approximately 610, and DPB1 in 400 to 490. Roughly 5 DR-DQ haplotypes were handled as single units for association and clustering, since linkage in the cohort was strong. Among some 400 genotyped donors of the cohort, an average of 235,054 unique TCR beta nucleotide sequences were sequenced per donor, roughly 18% of them non-productive.

The cohort consisted of hundreds of healthy bone marrow donors. At the time of sampling, every cohort member was nominally healthy, though immune exposures that went unrecorded were likely present. The donor was CMV seronegative and was included in the group of a few hundred seronegative cohort members. A peripheral blood sample was provided by each donor, and peripheral blood mononuclear cells were used for TCR beta sequencing. Genomic DNA extraction from the blood cell samples was performed with the Qiagen DNeasy Blood Extraction Kit. Library construction relied on the immunoSEQ multiplex PCR assay. A mixture of 60 forward primers for TCR Vbeta segments and 13 reverse primers for TCR Jbeta segments was used in the multiplex PCR. Amplification of the CDR3 region of rearranged TCR beta genes was performed with a multiplex PCR assay on genomic DNA. On the Illumina HiSeq System, the amplified TCR beta libraries were sequenced as 87-base-pair reads. From the authors' description of their analysis: Across the 500 to 750 repertoires, a later analysis counted 80 million or so unique TCR beta chains, roughly 11 million of which were shared by at least two donors. A nearest-neighbor algorithm error-corrected the raw reads and collapsed the reads into unique sequences, merging closely related sequences to remove PCR and sequencing errors. To assign V, D and J gene segments, CDR3 sequences were aligned to IMGT reference sequences. For a sequence to be retained, a match of at least six nucleotides was required to both a V gene segment and a J gene segment. A rearrangement counted as productive if the CDR3 had no stop codons and remained in frame with V and J, and every other rearrangement counted as non-productive. Following IMGT convention, CDR3 was defined as the stretch from the second conserved V-encoded cysteine to the conserved J-encoded phenylalanine. Sequences without an unambiguous match to a single V gene segment were excluded from the earlier analysis of 450 to 750 of the donors. In an earlier analysis of some 590 of the donors, V segments were called functional above 56.7% productive rearrangements and were called segregating when the between-donor standard deviation exceeded 5%. A statistical classification framework was built to diagnose cytomegalovirus status from the catalog of TCR beta chain sequences. In a later analysis, V and J genes were assigned by comparing TCR nucleotide sequences against IMGT/GENE-DB human TR gene sequences. Using the TCRdist pipeline, a later analysis assigned CDR3 sequences along with most-parsimonious VDJ recombination scenarios. In a later analysis, every TCR beta chain was defined by the combination of its CDR3 amino acid sequence and its V-gene family, and reads without a unique V-gene family were dropped. A later analysis removed 592 highly shared, low-generation-probability nucleotide sequences to deal with suspected cross-contamination and a sequencing artifact. For each public chain, a later analysis derived a clonal expansion index from normalized ranks of inferred template counts within each repertoire. In a later analysis, generation probabilities were computed with a VDJ recombination model fitted to out-of-frame rearrangements, and the resulting probabilities were checked against IGoR. Hypergeometric tests were used in a later analysis to score TCR-TCR, TCR-HLA and TCR-CMV co-occurrence, with a repertoire-size bias correction applied to the TCR pairs. In a later analysis, false discovery rates were estimated by permuting HLA or CMV assignments 20 times. In a later analysis, co-occurring TCRs were grouped using DBSCAN, and TCRdist sequence similarity was added for clustering within HLA-allele-positive subsets. Co-occurrence clustering excluded repertoires with fewer than 30,000 or more than 120,000 public chains, plus five with anomalous nucleotide sharing. As stored in TCRdb, this immuneACCESS dataset retains in-frame rearrangements with V and J assigned. A fraction of the clones does not appear; measured against another copy, unresolved V genes explain less than half of the discrepancy, and the remainder lacks a known reason. The DNA was the basis for D and trimming; V, J and clone size are from that table. This sample holds some 180,000 clones; 75% to 85% were observed only once. Of the sample, 1.5% to 2% falls within the top ten clones.

Study-level results and caveats: In an earlier analysis of some 540 of the donors, most TCR beta V segments appeared in productive rearrangements about 87% or about 30% of the time, broadly matching IMGT annotations. According to a later genetic analysis, donors in an Asian-associated ancestry cluster had fewer N-insertions in productive TCRs than the approximately 670-donor mean. In a later analysis, HLA-associated TCR beta chains showed more clonal expansion and lower generation probabilities than non-associated chains that were equally common. A cluster of highly shared sequence variants was judged likely to represent a technical artifact of the sequencing pipeline. A further reported finding was that TCR beta sequences accurately predicted the HLA-A and HLA-B alleles for most subjects in the first cohort. The authors suggested that the approach could potentially be extended to other disease states and immunological phenotypes. A later analysis found that most CMV-associated TCR beta chains appeared HLA-restricted, with HLA associations seemingly driven largely by CMV exposure. A few of the identified cytomegalovirus-associated TCR beta chains were confirmed in vitro to be specific for cytomegalovirus antigens. A later analysis associated 16,951 TCR beta sequences with specific HLA alleles at a false discovery rate of 0.05. The earlier analysis of approximately 560 of the donors excluded seventeen rarely observed V segments, including chromosome 9 orphons, because counts were too low. The 87-base-pair reads could not distinguish some IMGT-functional V segments, including TRBV6-2 and TRBV6-3, so those segments were excluded. Sequencing depth was assumed to be roughly uniform across donors in the presence/absence analyses, though that assumption may not hold. In a later analysis, several top co-occurrence clusters were reported to appear linked to parvovirus B19, influenza, CMV and Epstein-Barr virus. The study listed 150 to 200 TCR beta chains as associated with cytomegalovirus. Correlated functional status among segregating V segments might be attributable to linkage disequilibrium, but an unknown experimental factor could not be ruled out. The cohort was sequenced for TCR beta chains only, and without alpha or paired-chain data the features that could be detected were limited. The only immune exposure information available for the cohort was CMV serostatus. In a later genetic analysis, a missense DCLRE1C variant was associated with V-gene and J-gene trimming of TCR beta chains, and the association was replicated in an independent cohort. Most TCR sequences were observed very rarely across donors, whereas some public TCRs were present in many individuals. When HLA alleles, especially DR and DQ, strongly co-occurred, attributing TCR associations to individual alleles was difficult. In both the original and validation cohorts, the classifier was reported to diagnose cytomegalovirus status with high specificity and sensitivity. HLA typing was unavailable for some donors at each locus, so association tests used only the typed subset. In a later analysis, TCR association rates were found to vary across HLA loci, with the most associated TCRs seen for DRB1 alleles and the fewest for HLA-C alleles.

CDR1 and CDR2 were assigned from the germline V gene as SGHRS and YFSETQ. Measured from the cysteine to the phenylalanine, the CDR3 is 15 residues long. Only the CDR3 DNA stays, 45 bases, in frame from base 1. The junction shows trimming of 4 bases on V and 1 base on J, plus 12 bases between the germline ends. With regard to this clone: This receptor's antigen is unknown. Base qualities are not provided; no much larger clone lies one nucleotide away.

The clonotype was recovered from a man between 18 and 29 years old in good health and CMV-seronegative. The sequencing input was PBMCs. The V and J genes are TRBV5-1 and TRBJ1-5, and perhaps TRBD1 as D gene, on 5 matching bases. The DNA is TGCGCCAGCAGCCTTAGCGGGGGGAGCAATCAGCCCCAGCATTTT. Its amino acids are CASSLSGGSNQPQHF.